The T cell receptor beta chain under discussion was sequenced for a study of blood T cell repertoires in COVID-19. Study background: There were acute and convalescent COVID-19 samples, and they came from the United States, Italy and Spain.

Authors' analysis steps: Amplification from reference gene primers served as the basis for estimated nucleated cell counts. TCRdb's copy holds only in-frame clones and misses some; the assay was immunoSEQ multiplex PCR. V, J and clone size were drawn from that table, and D and trimming were deduced from the DNA. The repertoire holds 300,000 or so clones, with roughly 86% as singletons. V gave up 4 bases and J gave up 2 bases; unmatched junction bases: 3. This CDR3 region has 14 residues. Germline V gene sequence: CDR1 SGHRS, CDR2 YFSETQ. Worth noting for this clone: This specimen includes other DNA sequences encoding the same CDR3.

Sequencing was performed on peripheral blood. This chain joins TRBV5-1 and TRBJ1-2; 9 bases line up with TRBD1. The sequence was collected from a man between 65 and 80 years old with acute or convalescent COVID-19. CDR3 DNA sequence: TGCGCCAGCAGCCCGACAGGGGGGAACTATGGCTACACCTTC. It translates to CASSPTGGNYGYTF.